The 3 T cell receptor beta chains below all came from one sample that was sequenced in a study of post-analysis software for immune sequencing data. Study outcomes and limitations: Patients carried a handful of TRBV segments more frequently than controls did, and TRBV5-6, TRBV5-1 and TRBV20-1 were among them.

Their recognized antigens are unknown. Researchers reported that TCR beta cDNA libraries carried unique molecular identifiers. TCRdb redid the calling of the PCR reads with MiXCR, one entry per CDR3 protein. Here the sample spans hundreds of thousands of distinct CDR3 sequences, 55% to 60% being singletons. Sequenced material: blood. The source of these receptors is a girl under 10 years old with multiple sclerosis.

V gene TRBV11-3 combines with J gene TRBJ2-7, with TRBD1 matching 12 bases. In germline, CDR1 is SGHNT, CDR2 YENEEA. CDR3 length: 17 residues. J was trimmed by 7 bases and V by 5 bases; bases with no gene match: 15. In nucleotides, the CDR3 is TGTGCCAGCAGCGGGACGGGACAGGGGGCAACGTACAATGAGCAGTACTTC. Its translation: CASSGTGQGATYNEQYF. Full variable domain (outside the CDR3, taken from reference TRBV11-3 and TRBJ2-7): EAGVVQSPRYKIIEKKQPVAFWCNPISGHNTLYWYLQNLGQGPELLIRYENEEAVDDSQLPKDRFSAERLKGVDSTLKIQPAELGDSAVYLCASSGTGQGATYNEQYFGPGTRLTVT.

V is TRBV5-1 and J is TRBJ2-3; TRBD2 might be the D (5 bases). Germline CDR1 is SGHRS and CDR2 is YFSETQ. The V end lost 0 bases, the J end lost 0 bases, and 17 bases lay between the germline ends. The CDR3 extends over 18 amino acids. The CDR3 nucleotides read TGCGCCAGCAGCTTGGAAACTACGGGATCCGCTAGCACAGATACGCAGTATTTT. As protein: CASSLETTGSASTDTQYF.

This clonotype has more than one count but fewer than ten. J is TRBJ2-3 and V is TRBV12-3 or TRBV12-4; a weak D match, TRBD1 (5 bases). The CDR3 sequence is 13 residues long. V shed 5 bases and J shed 8 bases, with 14 bases lying between them. CDR3 bases: TGTGCCAGCAGTGACGAAGTCAGGGTTACGCAGTATTTT. Translated: CASSDEVRVTQYF.